In this sample, the clone carrying this T cell receptor (beta chain) turned up a few times. The source of the sample is a study of blood T cells in healthy people across ages. CDR1 and CDR2 from the germline V gene are SQVTM and ANQGSEA. J lost 7 bases, V lost 2 bases, and 6 bases had no gene match. This CDR3 comprises 13 residues. Using a J-beta primer mix together with a sample-barcoded 5' primer, a second PCR was run for roughly 7 to 11 cycles. A tag from a template-switch adaptor with 12 random nucleotides marked each cDNA molecule. TCRdb re-called the 5' RACE reads through MiXCR, storing one row per CDR3 protein. The sample consists of approximately 850,000 distinct CDR3 sequences, about 62% of them appearing once.

The sample consisted of blood. The chain carries TRBV29-1 and TRBJ1-2, with 8 bases aligning to TRBD1. The origin of this receptor is a man aged 25 to 45 in good health. The CDR3 sequence: CSVELDRVRGYTF. For the CDR3, the DNA is TGCAGCGTTGAATTGGACAGGGTCCGTGGCTACACCTTC.